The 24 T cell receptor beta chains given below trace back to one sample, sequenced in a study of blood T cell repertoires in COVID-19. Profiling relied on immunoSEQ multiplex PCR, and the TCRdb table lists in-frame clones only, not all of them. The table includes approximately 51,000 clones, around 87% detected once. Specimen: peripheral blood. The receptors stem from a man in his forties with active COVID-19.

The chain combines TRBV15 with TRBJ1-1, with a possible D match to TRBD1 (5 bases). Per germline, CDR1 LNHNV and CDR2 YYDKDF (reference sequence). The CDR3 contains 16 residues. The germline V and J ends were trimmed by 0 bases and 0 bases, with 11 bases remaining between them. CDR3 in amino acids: CATSREQVQLNTEAFF. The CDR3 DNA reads TGTGCCACCAGCAGAGAACAGGTTCAGCTGAACACTGAAGCTTTCTTT.

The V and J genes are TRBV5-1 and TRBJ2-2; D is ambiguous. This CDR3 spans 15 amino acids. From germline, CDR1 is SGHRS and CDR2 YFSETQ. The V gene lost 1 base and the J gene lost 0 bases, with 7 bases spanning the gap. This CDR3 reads CASSLLSANTGELFF. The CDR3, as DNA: TGCGCCAGCAGCTTGTTGTCTGCGAACACCGGGGAGCTGTTTTTT. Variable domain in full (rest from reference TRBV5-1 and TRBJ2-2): KAGVTQTPRYLIKTRGQQVTLSCSPISGHRSVSWYQQTPGQGLQFLFEYFSETQRNKGNFPGRFSGRQFSNSRSEMNVSTLELGDSALYLCASSLLSANTGELFFGEGSRLTVL.

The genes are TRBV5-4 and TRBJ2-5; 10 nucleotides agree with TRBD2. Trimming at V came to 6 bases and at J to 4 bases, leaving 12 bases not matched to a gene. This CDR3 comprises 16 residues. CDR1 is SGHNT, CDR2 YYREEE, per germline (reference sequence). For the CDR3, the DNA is TGTGCCAGCAAGACAGGGCTAGCGGGAGTGGGAGAGACCCAGTACTTC. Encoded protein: CASKTGLAGVGETQYF.

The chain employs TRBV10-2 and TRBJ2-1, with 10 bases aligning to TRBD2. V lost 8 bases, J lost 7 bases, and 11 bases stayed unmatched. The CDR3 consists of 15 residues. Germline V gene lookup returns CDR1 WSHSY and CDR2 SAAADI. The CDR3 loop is CASWSAGGRTNEQFF. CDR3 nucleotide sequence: TGCGCCAGCTGGTCAGCGGGAGGGAGAACGAATGAGCAGTTCTTC.

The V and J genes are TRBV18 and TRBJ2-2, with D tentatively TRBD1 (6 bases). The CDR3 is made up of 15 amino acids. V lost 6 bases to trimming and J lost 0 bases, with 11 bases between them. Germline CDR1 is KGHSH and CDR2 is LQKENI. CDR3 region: CASSPRTANTGELFF. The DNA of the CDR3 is TGTGCCAGCTCCCCCCGGACAGCGAACACCGGGGAGCTGTTTTTT.

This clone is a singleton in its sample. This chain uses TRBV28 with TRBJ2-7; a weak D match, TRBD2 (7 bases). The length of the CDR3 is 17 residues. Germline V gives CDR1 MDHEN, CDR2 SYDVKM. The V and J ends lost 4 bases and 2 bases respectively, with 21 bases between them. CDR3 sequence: CASSSMTGGLRPYEQYF. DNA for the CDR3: TGTGCCAGCAGTTCGATGACCGGGGGGCTCCGACCCTACGAGCAGTACTTC. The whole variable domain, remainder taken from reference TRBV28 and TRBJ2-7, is DVKVTQSSRYLVKRTGEKVFLECVQDMDHENMFWYRQDPGLGLRLIYFSYDVKMKEKGDIPEGYSVSREKKERFSLILESASTNQTSMYLCASSSMTGGLRPYEQYFGPGTRLTVT.

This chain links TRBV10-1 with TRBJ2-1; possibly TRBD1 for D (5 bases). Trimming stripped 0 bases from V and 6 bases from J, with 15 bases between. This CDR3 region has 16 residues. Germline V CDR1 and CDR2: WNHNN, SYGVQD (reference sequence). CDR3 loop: CASSESIPGQGNEQFF. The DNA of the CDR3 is TGCGCCAGCAGTGAGTCGATCCCCGGGCAGGGCAATGAGCAGTTCTTC.

The CDR3, as DNA: TGTGCCGCGGGGGGCGGGAGTGGTAGTGAGCAGTTCTTC. Translated: CAAGGGSGSEQFF. V is TRBV15 and J is TRBJ2-1, with TRBD2 matching 8 bases. Germline V lookup: CDR1 LNHNV, CDR2 YYDKDF (reference sequence). The CDR3 is 13 residues long. V was clipped by 11 bases and J by 9 bases; unmatched bases: 12.

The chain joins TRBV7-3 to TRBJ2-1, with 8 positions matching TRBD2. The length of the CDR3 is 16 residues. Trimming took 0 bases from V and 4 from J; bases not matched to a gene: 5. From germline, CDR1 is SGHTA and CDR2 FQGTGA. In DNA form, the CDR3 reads TGTGCCAGCAGCTTAACGCAGGGACTAGATTACAATGAGCAGTTCTTC. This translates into CASSLTQGLDYNEQFF.

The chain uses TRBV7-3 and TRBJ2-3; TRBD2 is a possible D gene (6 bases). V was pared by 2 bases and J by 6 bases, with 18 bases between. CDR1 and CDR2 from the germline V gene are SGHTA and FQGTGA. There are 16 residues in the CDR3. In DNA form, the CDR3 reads TGTGCCAGCAGCTTAGAGCCCCGTGCGGGAAGGGATACGCAGTATTTT. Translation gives CASSLEPRAGRDTQYF.

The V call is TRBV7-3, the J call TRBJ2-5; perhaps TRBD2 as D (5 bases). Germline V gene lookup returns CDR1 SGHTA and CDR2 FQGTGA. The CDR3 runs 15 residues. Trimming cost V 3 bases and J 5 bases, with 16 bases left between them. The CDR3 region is CASSFGAELGETQYF. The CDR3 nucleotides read TGTGCCAGCAGCTTCGGAGCCGAACTAGGGGAGACCCAGTACTTC.

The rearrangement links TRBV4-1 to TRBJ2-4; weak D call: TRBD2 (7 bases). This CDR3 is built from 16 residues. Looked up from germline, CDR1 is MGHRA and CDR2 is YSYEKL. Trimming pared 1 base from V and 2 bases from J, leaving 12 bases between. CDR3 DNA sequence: TGCGCCAGCAGCCAAGTAGGGGGGGGGACCAAAAACATTCAGTACTTC. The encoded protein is CASSQVGGGTKNIQYF.

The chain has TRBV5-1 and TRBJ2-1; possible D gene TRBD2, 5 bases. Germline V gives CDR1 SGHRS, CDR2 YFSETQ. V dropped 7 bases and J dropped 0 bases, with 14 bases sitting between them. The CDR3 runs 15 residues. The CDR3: CASCVSDPSYNEQFF. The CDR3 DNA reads TGCGCCAGCTGCGTTAGCGACCCCTCCTACAATGAGCAGTTCTTC. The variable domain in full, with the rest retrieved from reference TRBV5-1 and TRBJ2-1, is KAGVTQTPRYLIKTRGQQVTLSCSPISGHRSVSWYQQTPGQGLQFLFEYFSETQRNKGNFPGRFSGRQFSNSRSEMNVSTLELGDSALYLCASCVSDPSYNEQFFGPGTRLTVL.

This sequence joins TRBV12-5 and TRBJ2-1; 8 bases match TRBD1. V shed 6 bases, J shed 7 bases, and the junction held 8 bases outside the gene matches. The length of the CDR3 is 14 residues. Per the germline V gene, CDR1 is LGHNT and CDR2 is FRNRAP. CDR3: CASGRTGLGNEQFF. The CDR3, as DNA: TGTGCTAGTGGGCGGACAGGGCTGGGGAATGAGCAGTTCTTC.

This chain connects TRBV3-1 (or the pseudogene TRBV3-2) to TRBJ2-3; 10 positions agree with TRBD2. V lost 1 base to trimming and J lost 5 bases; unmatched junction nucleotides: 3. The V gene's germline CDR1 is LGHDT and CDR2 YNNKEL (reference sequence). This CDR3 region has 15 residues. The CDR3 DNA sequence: TGTGCCAGCAGCCAAGTCCCTAGCGGGAGAGATACGCAGTATTTT. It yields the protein CASSQVPSGRDTQYF.

CDR3 sequence reads: CASSLGAFGGGEQYF. CDR3 DNA sequence: TGTGCCAGCAGCTTAGGAGCCTTTGGGGGGGGCGAGCAGTACTTC. The chain carries TRBV7-8 and TRBJ2-7, with 7 positions matching TRBD2. Losses at the gene ends were 1 base for V and 6 bases for J; bases not matched to a gene: 9. Germline V CDR1 and CDR2: SGHVS, FQNEAQ. The CDR3 is 15 residues long.

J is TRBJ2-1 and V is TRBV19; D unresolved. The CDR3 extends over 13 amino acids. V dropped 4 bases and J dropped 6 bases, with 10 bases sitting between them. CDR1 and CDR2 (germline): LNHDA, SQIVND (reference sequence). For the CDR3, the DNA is TGTGCCAGTAGTAATGGCTTTTTCAATGAGCAGTTCTTC. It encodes CASSNGFFNEQFF.

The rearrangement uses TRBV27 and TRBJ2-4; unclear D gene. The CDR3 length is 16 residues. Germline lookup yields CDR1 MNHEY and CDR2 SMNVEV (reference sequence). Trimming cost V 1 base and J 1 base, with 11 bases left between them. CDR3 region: CASSLWSQRAKNIQYF. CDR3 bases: TGTGCCAGCAGTTTATGGAGTCAGAGGGCCAAAAACATTCAGTACTTC.

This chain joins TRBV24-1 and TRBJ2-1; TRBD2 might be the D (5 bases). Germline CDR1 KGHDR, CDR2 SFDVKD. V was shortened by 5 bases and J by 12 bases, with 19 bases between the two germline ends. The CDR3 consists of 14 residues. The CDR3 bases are TGTGCCACCAGTGTGAGGGCCCAGATGTGGGGGCAGTTCTTC. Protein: CATSVRAQMWGQFF.

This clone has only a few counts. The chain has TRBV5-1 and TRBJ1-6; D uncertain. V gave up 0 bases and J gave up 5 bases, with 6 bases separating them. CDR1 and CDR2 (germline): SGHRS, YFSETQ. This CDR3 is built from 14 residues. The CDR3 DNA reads TGCGCCAGCAGCTTGGAGAGTAATAATTCACCCCTCCACTTT. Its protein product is CASSLESNNSPLHF.

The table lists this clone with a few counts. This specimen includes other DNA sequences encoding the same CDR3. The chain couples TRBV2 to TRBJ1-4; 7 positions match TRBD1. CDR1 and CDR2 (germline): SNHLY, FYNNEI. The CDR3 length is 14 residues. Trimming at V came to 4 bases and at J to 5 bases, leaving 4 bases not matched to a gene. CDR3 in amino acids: CASSGAGGNEKLFF. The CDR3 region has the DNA TGTGCCAGCAGTGGGGCAGGGGGAAATGAAAAACTGTTTTTT.

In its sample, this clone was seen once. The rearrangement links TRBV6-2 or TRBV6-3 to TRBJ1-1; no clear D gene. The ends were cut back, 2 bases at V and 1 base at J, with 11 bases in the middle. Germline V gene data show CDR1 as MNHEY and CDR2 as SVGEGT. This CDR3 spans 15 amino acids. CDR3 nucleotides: TGTGCCAGCAGTTACGGGTGGGCAGGGAACACTGAAGCTTTCTTT. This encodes CASSYGWAGNTEAFF.

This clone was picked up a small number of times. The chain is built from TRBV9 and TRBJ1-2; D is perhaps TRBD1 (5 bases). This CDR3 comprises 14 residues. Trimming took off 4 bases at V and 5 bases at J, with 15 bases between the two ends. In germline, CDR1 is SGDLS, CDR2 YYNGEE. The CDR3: CASSPPTVAYGYTF. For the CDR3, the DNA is TGTGCCAGCAGCCCCCCGACAGTCGCTTATGGCTACACCTTC.

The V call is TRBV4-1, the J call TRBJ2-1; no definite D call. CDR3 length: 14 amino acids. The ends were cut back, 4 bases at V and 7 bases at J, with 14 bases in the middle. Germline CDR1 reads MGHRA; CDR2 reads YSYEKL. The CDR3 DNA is TGCGCCAGCAGCCTTTGGTCCGAGGCGAATGAGCAGTTCTTC. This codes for CASSLWSEANEQFF.